The T cell receptor (beta chain) under discussion was sequenced for a study of PD-L1 blockade in urothelial cancer. TCRdb keeps only in-frame clones here, not all; method: immunoSEQ multiplex PCR. This table has approximately 100,000 clones, roughly 84% appearing once. In this sample, this clone turned up once. The V segment lost 4 bases and the J segment 7 bases; nucleotides outside the gene matches: 7. This CDR3 region has 15 residues. Germline values: CDR1 MGHDK, CDR2 SYGVNS. The chain has TRBV25-1 and TRBJ1-2; TRBD1 agrees at 12 bases. The source material was PBMCs, sampled around atezolizumab (anti-PD-L1) treatment. The sequence was obtained from a man aged 50-60 years with urothelial cancer. CDR3 coding DNA: TGTGCCAGCAGTGGGACCGGGACAGGGGGCACTGGCTACACCTTC. It codes for CASSGTGTGGTGYTF.